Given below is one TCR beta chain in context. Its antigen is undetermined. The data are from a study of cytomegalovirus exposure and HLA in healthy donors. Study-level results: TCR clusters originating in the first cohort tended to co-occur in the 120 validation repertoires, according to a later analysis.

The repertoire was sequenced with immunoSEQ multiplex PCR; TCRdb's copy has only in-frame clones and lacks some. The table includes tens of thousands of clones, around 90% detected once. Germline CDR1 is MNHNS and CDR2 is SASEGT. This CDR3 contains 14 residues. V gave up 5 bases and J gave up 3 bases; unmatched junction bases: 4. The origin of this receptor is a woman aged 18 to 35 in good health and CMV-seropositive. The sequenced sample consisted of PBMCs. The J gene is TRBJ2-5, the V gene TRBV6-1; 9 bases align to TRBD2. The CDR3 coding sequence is TGTGCCAGCAGTTATGGACTAGCGAAAGAGACCCAGTACTTC. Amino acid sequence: CASSYGLAKETQYF.